This TCR beta chain is drawn from a study of shared clonotypes between healthy human individuals. For the study at large: CD4 naive and memory got three plates each, CD8 naive two, CD8 memory one.

Some clones are missing from TCRdb's copy, which holds only in-frame ones; the method was immunoSEQ multiplex PCR. Among some 1.5 million clones listed, over 95% were seen once. Germline V gene sequence: CDR1 ENHRY, CDR2 SYGVKD. V lost 0 bases, J lost 0 bases, and 13 bases lay in between. This CDR3 contains 17 residues. The sequenced sample was naive CD4+ T cells sorted from blood. Indicated subset: CD45RA+ positively selected. The TCR originated in a man aged 25-40 years in good health. V gene TRBV10-3 combines with J gene TRBJ2-3, with D possibly being TRBD1 or TRBD2 (6 bases each). The CDR3 nucleotides read TGTGCCATCAGTGAGTCTCTTCAGGGGACTAGCACAGATACGCAGTATTTT. Amino acids: CAISESLQGTSTDTQYF.